This T cell receptor (beta chain) stems from a study of cytomegalovirus exposure and HLA in healthy donors. The study ran its PCR with 60 Vbeta and 13 Jbeta primers. Here immunoSEQ multiplex PCR was the method, and the copy in TCRdb shows in-frame clones only, minus some. The sample lists fewer than 200,000 clones, about 70% occurring once. With 1 base removed from V and 5 bases from J, the gap between germline ends came to 14 bases. This CDR3 is 15 amino acids long. Germline-derived CDR1 and CDR2 are SGHTA and FQGTGA. This clone was recorded a few times. The sample consisted of PBMCs. This receptor was taken from a woman aged 25-40 years in good health and CMV-seronegative. The V gene is TRBV7-3, the J gene TRBJ1-2; D perhaps matches TRBD1 (5 bases). The CDR3 sequence: CASSLNGGNAYGYTF. The DNA for the CDR3 is TGTGCCAGCAGCTTAAATGGGGGGAATGCATATGGCTACACCTTC. Full variable domain (missing parts from reference TRBV7-3 and TRBJ1-2): GAGVSQTPSNKVTEKGKYVELRCDPISGHTALYWYRQSLGQGPEFLIYFQGTGAADDSGLPNDRFFAVRPEGSVSTLKIQRTERGDSAVYLCASSLNGGNAYGYTFGSGTRLTVV.